There are a few counts of the clone carrying this TCR beta chain. Its cognate antigen is unknown. The method was immunoSEQ multiplex PCR; TCRdb's version includes in-frame clones alone and lacks a portion of them. Of more than 200,000 clones detected, around 70% appear once; the ten largest clones hold approximately 15%. V gave up 6 bases and J gave up 1 base, with 9 bases separating them. Germline CDR1 reads LNHDA; CDR2 reads SQIVND (reference sequence). CDR3 length equals 13 residues. This entry comes from a study of cytotoxic CD8 clonotypes in ibrutinib-treated CLL. Study context: Partial responses totalled approximately 25 and complete responses 2; after median approximately 6 years, about 15 remained remitted and about twelve progressed.

Notes on the study in general: Contraction or stability on treatment was seen for public clonotypes, which were uncommon. The study found baseline clonality above age-matched healthy donors, tracking circulating CD8+ T-cell counts.

The V call is TRBV19, the J call TRBJ1-1; no reliable D call. The receptor comes from a human donor with chronic lymphocytic leukemia. Sequenced here: PBMCs, sampled after 24 months of ibrutinib treatment. In DNA, the CDR3 is TGTGCCAGTAGGGCAACACGGAACACTGAAGCTTTCTTT. Its protein is CASRATRNTEAFF.